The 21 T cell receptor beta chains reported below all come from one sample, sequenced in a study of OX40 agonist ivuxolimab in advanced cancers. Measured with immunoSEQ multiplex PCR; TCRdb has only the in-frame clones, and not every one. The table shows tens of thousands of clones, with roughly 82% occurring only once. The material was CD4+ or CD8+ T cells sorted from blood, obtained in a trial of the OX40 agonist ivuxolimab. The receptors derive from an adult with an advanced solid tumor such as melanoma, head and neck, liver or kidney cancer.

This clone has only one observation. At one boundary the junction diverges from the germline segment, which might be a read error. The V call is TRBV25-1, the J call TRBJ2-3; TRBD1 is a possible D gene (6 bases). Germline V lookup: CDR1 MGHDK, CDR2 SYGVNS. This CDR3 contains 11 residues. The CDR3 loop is CASSTGQQKNF. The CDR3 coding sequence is TGTGCCAGCAGCACGGGACAACAGAAGAATTTT. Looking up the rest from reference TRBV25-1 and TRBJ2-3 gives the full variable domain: EADIYQTPRYLVIGTGKKITLECSQTMGHDKMYWYQQDPGMELHLIHYSYGVNSTEKGDLSSESTVSRIRTEHFPLTLESARPSHTSQYLCASSTGQQKNFGPGTRLTVL.

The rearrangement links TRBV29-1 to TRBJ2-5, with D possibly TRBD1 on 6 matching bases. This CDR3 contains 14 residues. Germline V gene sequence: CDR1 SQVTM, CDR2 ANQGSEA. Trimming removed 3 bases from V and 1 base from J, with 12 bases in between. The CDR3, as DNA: TGCAGCGTTGATGGACAGTCCTTCCAAGAGACCCAGTACTTC. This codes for CSVDGQSFQETQYF.

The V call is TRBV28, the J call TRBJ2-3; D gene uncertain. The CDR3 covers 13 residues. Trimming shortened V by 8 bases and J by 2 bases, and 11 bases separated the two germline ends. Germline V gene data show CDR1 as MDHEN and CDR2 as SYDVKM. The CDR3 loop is CASFHRDTDTQYF. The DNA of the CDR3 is TGTGCCAGCTTCCACCGAGACACAGATACGCAGTATTTT.

The CDR3 DNA is TGTGCCAGTTCCGGGACAGGGGAGGGTTCACCCCTCCACTTT. Protein sequence: CASSGTGEGSPLHF. The chain combines TRBV10-3 with TRBJ1-6, with 10 bases matching TRBD1. This CDR3 spans 14 amino acids. Germline CDR1 is ENHRY and CDR2 is SYGVKD. Germline trimming cut 10 bases from V and 9 bases from J; bases unmatched to any gene: 9.

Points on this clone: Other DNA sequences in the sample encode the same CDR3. The CDR3 here is CASSLRYGYTF. CDR3 nucleotide sequence: TGTGCCAGCAGTTTGAGGTATGGCTACACCTTC. The chain links TRBV28 to TRBJ1-2; D not resolved. V gave up 3 bases and J gave up 5 bases, with 4 bases separating them. This CDR3 is built from 11 residues. Germline values: CDR1 MDHEN, CDR2 SYDVKM.

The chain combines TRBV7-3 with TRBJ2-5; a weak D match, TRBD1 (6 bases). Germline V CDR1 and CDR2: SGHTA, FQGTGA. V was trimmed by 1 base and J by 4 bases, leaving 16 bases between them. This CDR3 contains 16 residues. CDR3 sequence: CASSLNGGGLTETQYF. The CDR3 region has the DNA TGTGCCAGCAGCTTAAATGGGGGCGGTCTAACAGAGACCCAGTACTTC.

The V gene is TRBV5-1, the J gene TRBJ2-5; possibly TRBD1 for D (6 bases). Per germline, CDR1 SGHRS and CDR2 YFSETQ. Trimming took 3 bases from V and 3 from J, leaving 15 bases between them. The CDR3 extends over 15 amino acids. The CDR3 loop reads CASSSGADLEETQYF. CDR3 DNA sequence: TGCGCCAGCAGCTCAGGGGCTGACCTTGAAGAGACCCAGTACTTC.

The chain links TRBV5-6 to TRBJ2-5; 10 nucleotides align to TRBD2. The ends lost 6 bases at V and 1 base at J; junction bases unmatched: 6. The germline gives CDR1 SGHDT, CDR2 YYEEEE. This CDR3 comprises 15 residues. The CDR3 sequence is CASTSSGGRQETQYF. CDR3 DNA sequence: TGTGCCAGCACCAGTAGCGGGGGGCGCCAAGAGACCCAGTACTTC.

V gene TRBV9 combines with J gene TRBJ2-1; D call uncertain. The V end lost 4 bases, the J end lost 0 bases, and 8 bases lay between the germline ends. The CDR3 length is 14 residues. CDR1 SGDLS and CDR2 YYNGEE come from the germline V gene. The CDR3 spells CASSPLSSYNEQFF. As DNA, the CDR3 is TGTGCCAGCAGCCCCCTCAGCTCCTACAATGAGCAGTTCTTC. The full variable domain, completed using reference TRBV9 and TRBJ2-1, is DSGVTQTPKHLITATGQRVTLRCSPRSGDLSVYWYQQSLDQGLQFLIQYYNGEERAKGNILERFSAQQFPDLHSELNLSSLELGDSALYFCASSPLSSYNEQFFGPGTRLTVL.

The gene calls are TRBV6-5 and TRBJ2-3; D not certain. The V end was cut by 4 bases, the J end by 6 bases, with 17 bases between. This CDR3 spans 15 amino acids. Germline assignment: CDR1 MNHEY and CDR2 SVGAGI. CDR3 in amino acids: CASSWQGSIEDTQYF. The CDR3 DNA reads TGTGCCAGCAGTTGGCAAGGCTCTATTGAGGATACGCAGTATTTT.

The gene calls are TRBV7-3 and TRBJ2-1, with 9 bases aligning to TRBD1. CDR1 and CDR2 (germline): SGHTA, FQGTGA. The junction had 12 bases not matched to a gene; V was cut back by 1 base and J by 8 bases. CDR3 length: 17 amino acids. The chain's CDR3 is CASSLRVPGQGRDEQFF. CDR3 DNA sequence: TGTGCCAGCAGCTTAAGGGTGCCGGGACAGGGTAGAGATGAGCAGTTCTTC.

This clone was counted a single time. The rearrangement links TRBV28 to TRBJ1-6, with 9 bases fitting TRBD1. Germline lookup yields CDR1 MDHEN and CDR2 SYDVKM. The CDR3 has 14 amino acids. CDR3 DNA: TGTGCTACCCGAGGGACAGGGATGAATTCACCCCTCCACTTT. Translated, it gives CATRGTGMNSPLHF.

CDR3 loop: CASSLRGVGNQPQHF. As DNA, the CDR3 is TGTGCCAGCAGCTTGAGGGGTGTGGGCAATCAGCCCCAGCATTTT. The chain combines TRBV5-6 with TRBJ1-5, with TRBD1 as a possible D gene (5 bases). V lost 1 base, J lost 2 bases, and 10 bases lay in between. This CDR3 is 15 amino acids long. Per germline, CDR1 SGHDT and CDR2 YYEEEE.

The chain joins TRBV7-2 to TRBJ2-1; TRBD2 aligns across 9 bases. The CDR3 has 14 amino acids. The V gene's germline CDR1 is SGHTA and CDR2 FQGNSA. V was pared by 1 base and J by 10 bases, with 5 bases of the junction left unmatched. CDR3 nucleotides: TGTGCCAGCAGCTTAGTACTCCTAGCGGGGGAGCAGTTCTTC. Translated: CASSLVLLAGEQFF.

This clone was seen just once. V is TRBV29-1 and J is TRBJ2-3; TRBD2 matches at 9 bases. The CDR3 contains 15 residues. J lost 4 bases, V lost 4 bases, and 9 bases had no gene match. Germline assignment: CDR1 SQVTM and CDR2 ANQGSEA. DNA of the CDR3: TGCAGCGTTGGAGGGGCGGGGGGGCTCGCAGATACGCAGTATTTT. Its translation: CSVGGAGGLADTQYF.

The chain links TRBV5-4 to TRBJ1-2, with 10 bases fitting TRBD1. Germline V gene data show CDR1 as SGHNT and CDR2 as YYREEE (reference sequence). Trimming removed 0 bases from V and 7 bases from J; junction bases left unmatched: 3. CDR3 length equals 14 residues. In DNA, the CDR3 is TGTGCCAGCAGCTTGGTAGACAGGGGGCCTGGCTACACCTTC. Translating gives CASSLVDRGPGYTF.

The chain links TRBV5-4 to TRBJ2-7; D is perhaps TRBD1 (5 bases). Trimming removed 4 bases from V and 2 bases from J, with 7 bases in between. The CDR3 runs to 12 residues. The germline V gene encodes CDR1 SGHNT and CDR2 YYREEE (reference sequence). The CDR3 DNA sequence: TGTGCCAGCAGCGTGGGGCCCTACGAGCAGTACTTC. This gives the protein CASSVGPYEQYF.

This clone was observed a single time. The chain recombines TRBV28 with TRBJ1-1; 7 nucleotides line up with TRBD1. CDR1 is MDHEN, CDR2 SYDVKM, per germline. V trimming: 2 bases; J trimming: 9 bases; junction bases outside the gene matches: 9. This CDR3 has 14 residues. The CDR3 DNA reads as TGTGCCAGCAGTTTAGGGGACCGGGACAGAAAAGCTTTCTTT. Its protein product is CASSLGDRDRKAFF. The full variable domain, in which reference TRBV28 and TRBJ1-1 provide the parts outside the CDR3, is DVKVTQSSRYLVKRTGEKVFLECVQDMDHENMFWYRQDPGLGLRLIYFSYDVKMKEKGDIPEGYSVSREKKERFSLILESASTNQTSMYLCASSLGDRDRKAFFGQGTRLTVV.

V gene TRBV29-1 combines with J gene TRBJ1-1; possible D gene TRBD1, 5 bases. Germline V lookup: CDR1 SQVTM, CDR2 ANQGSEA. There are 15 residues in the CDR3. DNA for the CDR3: TGCAGTGTAACAGGTGGACAAGAGGGGCGAACTGAAGCTTTCTTT. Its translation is CSVTGGQEGRTEAFF.

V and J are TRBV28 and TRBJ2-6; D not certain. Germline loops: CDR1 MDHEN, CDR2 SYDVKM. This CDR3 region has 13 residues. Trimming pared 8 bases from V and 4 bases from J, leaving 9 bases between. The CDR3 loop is CASHLSGANVLTF. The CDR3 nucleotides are TGTGCCAGCCATCTCTCCGGGGCCAACGTCCTGACTTTC.

The CDR3 region has the DNA TGTGCCAGCAGTCCCCAGGGGGCTGGGAGCAATCAGCCCCAGCATTTT. This encodes CASSPQGAGSNQPQHF. The V call is TRBV27, the J call TRBJ1-5, with 8 bases identical to TRBD1. After removal of 5 bases from V and 1 base from J, the junction contained 7 bases not matched to a gene. CDR3 length equals 16 residues. From germline, CDR1 is MNHEY and CDR2 SMNVEV (reference sequence).